Reported below is one T cell receptor beta chain. Its binding antigen is unknown. No qualities accompany the bases; no much larger clone lies one base away. Using the deep immunoSEQ assay, multiplex PCR amplified TCR CDR3 regions from genomic DNA. For each cell subset, the extracted genomic DNA was distributed evenly across all wells of several immunoSEQ 96-well plates, and each plate served as one replicate. Each replicate PCR for sorted subsets received around 0.2 ug genomic DNA, equal to roughly 30,000 T cell genomes. Purified libraries were measured with a Qubit 3.0 fluorometer, size-checked on a Bioanalyzer 2100, and measured again with the KAPA Library Quantification kit. A separate single-read 150-cycle Illumina NextSeq 550 flow cell was used to sequence each immunoSEQ 96-well plate. The original pipeline was this. Because only junctional sequences without quality scores were contained in the immunoSEQ output, filtering matching that applied to full-length reads could not be performed. To assign V/J genes and CDR3, sequences were annotated against IMGT germline references using PyIR, a Python wrapper for IgBLAST v1.9. Reads were filtered out if the reads had weak V/J assignments (E-value above 1e-6), no CDR3, stop codons, out-of-frame junctions, or ambiguous translated residues. V3J clonotypes were defined by identical inferred V gene, J gene, and CDR3 amino acid sequence. Percentage overlap between repertoires was calculated by dividing the number of shared unique clonotypes by the size of the smaller repertoire. Richness of each repertoire was evaluated using RTK rarefaction, the Chao1 estimator, and Recon v2.1 estimates of unobserved clonotypes. Generation probabilities were computed with OLGA for all TCRbeta clonotypes obtained by the gDNA method from a handful of donors. Held by TCRdb, this immuneACCESS table contains in-frame sequences only and omits some clones. Under half of the omission traces to an unresolved V gene where checked; the cause of the rest is unknown. Clone size and the V and J calls come from that table; the DNA yielded D and trimming. For this sample the table gives over a million clones, of which 75% were detected only once. Approximately 1.5% of the sample comes from the top ten.

Healthy HIV-negative adults with no recently reported acute infections or vaccinations were included as donors. Every donor was a Caucasian adult residing in Nashville, Tennessee, USA. CD4+ T cells were enriched through magnetic negative selection, after which naive cells were positively selected on CD45RA and the remaining negative fraction served as the memory subset. Blood was obtained by leukapheresis, after which PBMCs were separated by Ficoll-Histopaque density gradient centrifugation and cryopreserved in liquid nitrogen vapor phase. Analytical flow cytometry was used to check the purity and quantity of every magnetically sorted T cell population. Genomic DNA was isolated from every sorted fraction and measured by UV absorbance on a Nanodrop 2000c. The data originate from a study of shared clonotypes between healthy human individuals (dated by TCRdb to the early 2020s). Context from the whole study: The cohort included a few men and two women between 18 and 49 years of age. Different laboratories and diverse techniques were used to prepare libraries and sequence TCR repertoires, to increase sequencing depth and limit assay-specific biases. For each donor, CD4 naive and CD4 memory were each run on three plates, CD8 naive on two plates, and CD8 memory on one plate. To estimate repertoire size and how much clonotype sharing occurs between individuals, the study deeply sequenced the blood TCR repertoires of about five healthy adults. Between about 0.8 and 9.5 billion PBMCs per donor were obtained by leukapheresis. Broader findings and caveats from the paper: Sampling was limited to blood, and TCR repertoires in tissue likely differ from TCR repertoires in blood. Naive subsets generally had larger estimated clonotype richness than memory subsets. Because the study included a small number of donors, the genetic and exposure-history diversity represented was limited. Sharing across several donors was observed for approximately 5% of naive CD4, around 3.5% of naive CD8, about 2.3% of memory CD4, and around 0.4% of memory CD8 clonotypes. Compared with non-shared clonotypes, the clonotypes found in all four sorted-subset donors had higher generation probabilities. Pairwise subsampling indicated that sequencing depth was expected to affect the degree of clonotype sharing among donors. Rarefaction of sorted-subset datasets indicated incomplete sequencing despite the large sequencing depth.

Via the germline V gene (reference sequence), CDR1 is MNHNY and CDR2 SVGAGI. Compared with germline, V lacks 6 bases and J lacks 7 bases; bases without a gene match: 9. The CDR3, from cysteine to phenylalanine, totals 14 residues. Only the CDR3 DNA stays, 42 bases, in frame from base 1. The sequence links TRBV6-6 to TRBJ2-7, with 10 middle bases fitting TRBD2. The sequencing sample was made of memory CD4+ T cells sorted from blood. The cell subset or site label, as the study defines it: CD45RA-negative fraction. This sequence was found in a man younger than 30 in good health. The DNA sequence is given as TGTGCCAGCAGACCACCGGGACTAGCGTCTGAGCAGTACTTC. It is translated as CASRPPGLASEQYF.